This T cell receptor beta chain is drawn from a study of blood T cell repertoires in COVID-19. As for the study in general: COVID-19 samples from acute and convalescent phases originated in the United States, Italy and Spain. T cells, B-cell-depleted T cells, or PBMCs provided the cDNA or gDNA that served as material.

As originally analysed: Estimates of nucleated cell counts were drawn from the amplification of reference gene primers. Here immunoSEQ multiplex PCR was the method, and the copy in TCRdb shows in-frame clones only, minus some. The DNA gave D and trimming, while V, J and clone size come from that table. The profile shows 160,000 or so clones, around 90% of them singletons. CDR1 KGHSH and CDR2 LQKENI come from the germline V gene. The CDR3 loop spans 15 amino acids. The V gene end was trimmed by 3 bases and the J gene end by 2 bases; junction bases not matched to a gene: 7. The source is a man aged 18 to 35 with acute or convalescent COVID-19. The sample was peripheral blood. The chain combines TRBV18 with TRBJ2-7; 7 bases are a match to TRBD1. The DNA of the CDR3 is TGTGCCAGCTCACCCTCCGGACAGGCAGCCTACGAGCAGTACTTC. As protein: CASSPSGQAAYEQYF.